These 23 T cell receptor beta chains were sequenced from one sample in a study of sequential checkpoint blockade in melanoma. The table came from immunoSEQ multiplex PCR; TCRdb's copy has only in-frame clones and leaves some out. The table records roughly 3,500 clones, less than 30% of them present only once. Regarding treatment: randomized to nivolumab then ipilimumab (arm A) or the reverse (arm B). Specimen: tumor tissue (inferred from file names), collected from a patient given nivolumab and ipilimumab in sequence. These receptors originate from a human donor with melanoma.

The chain combines TRBV18 with TRBJ1-1; D remains unclear. This CDR3 has 14 amino acids. Germline V gene sequence: CDR1 KGHSH, CDR2 LQKENI. Trimming removed 0 bases from V and 1 base from J, with 6 bases in between. Here the CDR3 reads CASSPPVTNTEAFF. The CDR3 DNA sequence: TGTGCCAGCTCACCACCTGTTACGAACACTGAAGCTTTCTTT.

This chain links TRBV5-1 with TRBJ2-3; the D gene is possibly TRBD2 (6 bases). This CDR3 has 15 amino acids. CDR1 is SGHRS and CDR2 is YFSETQ in the germline V gene. Trimming removed 7 bases at V and 0 bases at J, with 15 bases between. The CDR3 is CASRDLASSTDTQYF. The CDR3 DNA reads as TGCGCCAGCCGGGACCTAGCGTCTAGCACAGATACGCAGTATTTT. The full variable domain, with the rest looked up from reference TRBV5-1 and TRBJ2-3, is KAGVTQTPRYLIKTRGQQVTLSCSPISGHRSVSWYQQTPGQGLQFLFEYFSETQRNKGNFPGRFSGRQFSNSRSEMNVSTLELGDSALYLCASRDLASSTDTQYFGPGTRLTVL.

By frequency in the sample, this clone is medium-sized. The chain carries TRBV11-3 and TRBJ2-7, with D possibly being TRBD1 (5 bases). CDR1 is SGHNT, CDR2 YENEEA, per germline. This CDR3 has 15 amino acids. The V end was cut by 0 bases, the J end by 1 base, with 10 bases between. CDR3 coding DNA: TGTGCCAGCAGCTTAGATCGTGACAGTTCCTACGAGCAGTACTTC. Amino acids: CASSLDRDSSYEQYF. The full variable domain, completed using reference TRBV11-3 and TRBJ2-7, is EAGVVQSPRYKIIEKKQPVAFWCNPISGHNTLYWYLQNLGQGPELLIRYENEEAVDDSQLPKDRFSAERLKGVDSTLKIQPAELGDSAVYLCASSLDRDSSYEQYFGPGTRLTVT.

The chain employs TRBV28 and TRBJ1-1; TRBD1 is a possible D gene (6 bases). Germline CDR1 MDHEN, CDR2 SYDVKM. The length of the CDR3 is 13 residues. The V end lost 6 bases, the J end lost 5 bases, and 13 bases lay between the germline ends. The CDR3, as DNA: TGTGCCAGCAGACCTCAGGGGCGGACTGAAGCTTTCTTT. Its protein is CASRPQGRTEAFF.

The V and J genes are TRBV19 and TRBJ2-3; 10 bases align to TRBD1. With 6 bases clipped from V and 4 bases from J, the junction kept 4 bases outside the gene matches. From germline, CDR1 is LNHDA and CDR2 SQIVND (reference sequence). The CDR3 is 14 residues long. CDR3 coding DNA: TGTGCCAGTAGGACAGGGGGCAGCGCAGATACGCAGTATTTT. Amino acid sequence: CASRTGGSADTQYF.

This sequence joins TRBV11-3 and TRBJ2-3, with D possibly TRBD1 on 6 matching bases. Germline V CDR1 and CDR2: SGHNT, YENEEA. The CDR3 is 16 amino acids. Trimming removed 4 bases at V and 3 bases at J, with 17 bases between. CDR3 sequence reads: CASSYSGGQGTDTQYF. DNA for the CDR3: TGTGCCAGCAGCTACTCCGGCGGGCAGGGGACAGATACGCAGTATTTT. The whole variable domain, remainder taken from reference TRBV11-3 and TRBJ2-3, is EAGVVQSPRYKIIEKKQPVAFWCNPISGHNTLYWYLQNLGQGPELLIRYENEEAVDDSQLPKDRFSAERLKGVDSTLKIQPAELGDSAVYLCASSYSGGQGTDTQYFGPGTRLTVL.

This clone was seen a few times. The rearrangement uses TRBV11-3 and TRBJ2-1, with 8 bases fitting TRBD2. Trimming cost V 5 bases and J 4 bases; bases outside gene matches: 10. Germline V CDR1 and CDR2: SGHNT, YENEEA. The CDR3 spans 16 residues. This CDR3 is CASSPLRGLGYNEQFF. CDR3 DNA sequence: TGTGCCAGCAGCCCCCTCAGGGGACTAGGTTACAATGAGCAGTTCTTC.

This clone appeared many times. CDR3: CASSLNTNTEAFF. The CDR3 nucleotides read TGTGCCAGCAGCTTAAACACGAACACTGAAGCTTTCTTT. The chain recombines TRBV7-4 with TRBJ1-1; no firm D call. The CDR3 totals 13 residues. Germline values: CDR1 SGHVT, CDR2 SQSDAQ. V was clipped by 2 bases and J by 1 base, with 5 bases between them.

This clone was found a few times. CDR3 nucleotide sequence: TGTGCCAGCAGCTACGGACTAGCGGTGCTCACAGATACGCAGTATTTT. Its translation is CASSYGLAVLTDTQYF. This chain connects TRBV11-3 to TRBJ2-3, with 10 bases identical to TRBD2. Germline V CDR1 and CDR2: SGHNT, YENEEA. J gave up 2 bases and V 4 bases, and 6 bases lay outside the gene matches. The CDR3 has 16 residues. The complete variable domain, with remaining parts taken from reference TRBV11-3 and TRBJ2-3, reads EAGVVQSPRYKIIEKKQPVAFWCNPISGHNTLYWYLQNLGQGPELLIRYENEEAVDDSQLPKDRFSAERLKGVDSTLKIQPAELGDSAVYLCASSYGLAVLTDTQYFGPGTRLTVL.

The rearrangement uses TRBV19 and TRBJ2-2; 8 nucleotides align to TRBD1. The CDR3 spans 15 residues. Germline CDR1 LNHDA, CDR2 SQIVND (reference sequence). After removal of 7 bases from V and 4 bases from J, the junction contained 8 bases not matched to a gene. CDR3 nucleotides: TGTGCCAGTAACCCCCGGACAGGGAGCACCGGGGAGCTGTTTTTT. This sequence encodes CASNPRTGSTGELFF.

Notes on this clone: Without the conserved terminal phenylalanine or tryptophan, this CDR3 likely stems from a read error. The DNA is omitted, as the CDR3 cannot be located on it reliably, and the CDR3 follows TCRdb's listing. The rearrangement uses TRBV6-8 and TRBJ1-1. The CDR3 has 14 residues if both end residues are counted. CDR1 is MNHGY, CDR2 SAAAGT, per germline. The CDR3 here is CASSPLNGDGRLSG.

The table lists this clone with many counts. The chain couples TRBV7-8 to TRBJ1-5; 7 positions agree with TRBD1. J gave up 7 bases and V 5 bases, and 5 bases lay outside the gene matches. The CDR3 spans 13 residues. Germline V CDR1 and CDR2: SGHVS, FQNEAQ. CDR3 sequence: CASSADRDQPQHF. CDR3 in DNA: TGTGCCAGCAGCGCAGACAGGGACCAGCCCCAGCATTTT.

This clone was seen a few times. CDR3 DNA: TGTGCCAGCAGTATCGACGGACCCTCAAGGAGCTATGGCTACACCTTC. Encoded protein: CASSIDGPSRSYGYTF. The rearrangement uses TRBV28 and TRBJ1-2; D is unclear. In germline, CDR1 is MDHEN, CDR2 SYDVKM. The CDR3 spans 16 residues. Trimming left V 5 bases short and J 4 bases short, with 20 bases between.

This clone was detected only a few times. DNA for the CDR3: TGCAGCGCCGCGGGACTCTCGAATGAGCAGTTCTTC. This sequence encodes CSAAGLSNEQFF. The chain is built from TRBV29-1 and TRBJ2-1; D is possibly TRBD2 (6 bases). The germline V gene encodes CDR1 SQVTM and CDR2 ANQGSEA. This CDR3 region has 12 residues. V was pared by 7 bases and J by 7 bases, with 14 bases between.

This clone was recorded a few times. This chain joins TRBV6-8 and TRBJ1-1, with D perhaps matching TRBD1 (6 bases). V was shortened by 6 bases and J by 4 bases, with 9 bases between the two germline ends. This CDR3 comprises 12 residues. The germline gives CDR1 MNHGY, CDR2 SAAAGT. The CDR3 protein is CASRQGFTEAFF. In DNA, the CDR3 is TGTGCCAGCAGACAGGGTTTCACTGAAGCTTTCTTT.

The V and J genes are TRBV11-3 and TRBJ2-1, with unresolved D. The V gene lost 1 base and the J gene lost 10 bases, with 14 bases spanning the gap. The germline V gene has CDR1 SGHNT and CDR2 YENEEA. The CDR3 has 14 amino acids. The CDR3 DNA is TGTGCCAGCAGCTTAGGGCTAAGCGCCGGCGAGCAGTTCTTC. Translation gives CASSLGLSAGEQFF.

This clone qualifies as medium-sized. In DNA form, the CDR3 reads TGTGCCAGCAGCTCGGGTGGTGGAGCTGAAAAACTGTTTTTT. Its protein is CASSSGGGAEKLFF. The V and J genes are TRBV11-3 and TRBJ1-4, with unresolved D. V shed 4 bases and J shed 7 bases, with 13 bases lying between them. Germline CDR1 reads SGHNT; CDR2 reads YENEEA. The CDR3 has 14 amino acids.

This clone was seen a handful of times. The rearrangement links TRBV30 to TRBJ1-2, with TRBD1 matching 7 bases. CDR1 and CDR2 from the germline V gene are GTSNPN and SVGIG (reference sequence). Trimming cost V 2 bases and J 4 bases; bases outside gene matches: 1. This CDR3 region has 12 residues. CDR3 sequence: CAWSRTGYGYTF. Written as DNA, the CDR3 is TGTGCCTGGAGTCGGACAGGCTATGGCTACACCTTC.

This clone was picked up many times. V and J are TRBV9 and TRBJ1-2, with a tentative D call TRBD1 (6 bases). V lost 5 bases to trimming and J lost 2 bases, with 13 bases between them. The CDR3 is made up of 14 amino acids. The germline V gene encodes CDR1 SGDLS and CDR2 YYNGEE. DNA for the CDR3: TGTGCCAGCAGTGAACAGGGATTGAACTATGGCTACACCTTC. This gives the protein CASSEQGLNYGYTF.

In this sample, this clone turned up a few times. V is TRBV6-8 and J is TRBJ1-3; D not resolved. CDR1 and CDR2 (germline): MNHGY, SAAAGT. V was cut by 4 bases and J by 2 bases, with 9 bases left in between. The CDR3 runs to 14 residues. CDR3 nucleotides: TGTGCCAGCAGTTTAAATGGGGCTGGAAACACCATATATTTT. It translates to CASSLNGAGNTIYF.

By share, this clone counts as medium-sized. The chain recombines TRBV11-3 with TRBJ2-5; D perhaps matches TRBD2 (6 bases). Trimming shortened V by 5 bases and J by 4 bases, and 17 bases separated the two germline ends. Germline CDR1 and CDR2: SGHNT and YENEEA. The length of the CDR3 is 15 residues. Written as DNA, the CDR3 is TGTGCCAGCAGCCCGTCCGGGACTTGGGGAGAGACCCAGTACTTC. Translation gives CASSPSGTWGETQYF.

This clone qualifies as large. The V gene is TRBV19, the J gene TRBJ1-1, with D perhaps TRBD1 (5 bases). Per germline, CDR1 LNHDA and CDR2 SQIVND (reference sequence). V was cut by 4 bases and J by 8 bases, with 11 bases left in between. The CDR3 loop spans 12 amino acids. Here the CDR3 reads CASSKGLREAFF. The CDR3 nucleotides are TGTGCCAGTAGTAAGGGACTCAGAGAAGCTTTCTTT. Together with reference TRBV19 and TRBJ1-1, the CDR3 gives the full variable domain: DGGITQSPKYLFRKEGQNVTLSCEQNLNHDAMYWYRQDPGQGLRLIYYSQIVNDFQKGDIAEGYSVSREKKESFPLTVTSAQKNPTAFYLCASSKGLREAFFGQGTRLTVV.

Relative to its sample, this clone is medium-sized. V is TRBV6-8 and J is TRBJ2-1; a weak D match, TRBD2 (6 bases). This CDR3 is 16 amino acids long. The V end was cut by 7 bases, the J end by 6 bases, with 22 bases between. CDR1 and CDR2 from the germline V gene are MNHGY and SAAAGT. The CDR3, as DNA: TGTGCCAGCAAGGAGCGGGCGGACCCTTCTCTCAATGAGCAGTTCTTC. Amino acid sequence: CASKERADPSLNEQFF.